The rows below give T cell receptor beta chains drawn from one sample of a study of T cells expressing NK-cell markers. From the 5' RACE reads, TCRdb lists one entry per CDR3 protein and no DNA. The listing records about 380,000 distinct CDR3 sequences. The material sequenced was blood T cells: a sorted CD56 or NKG2C T cell subset, CD4+ or CD8+ T cells, or bulk PBMC T cells (not recorded which). Every receptor here comes from a man aged 18-70 years in good health. Both conserved end residues are part of each CDR3.

J gene: TRBJ2-7; V gene: TRBV21-1; CDR3 protein: CASSNQDRSHYYEQYF
J gene: TRBJ1-1; V gene: TRBV29-1; CDR3 protein: CSVGSHNKGGTEAFF
J gene: TRBJ1-1; V gene: TRBV20-1; CDR3 protein: CSARQPPGSGTEAFF
J gene: TRBJ1-5; V gene: TRBV6-5; CDR3 protein: CASSYGTGGGMSQPQHF
J gene: TRBJ2-7; V gene: TRBV29-1; CDR3 protein: CSVGPNAARGEQYF
J gene: TRBJ2-6; V gene: TRBV20-1; CDR3 protein: CSVPGPYWANVLTF
J gene: TRBJ2-2; V gene: TRBV7-3; CDR3 protein: CASSPRRTQNTGELFF
J gene: TRBJ2-7; V gene: TRBV5-1; CDR3 protein: CASSLEYIASYEQYF
J gene: TRBJ2-3; V gene: TRBV20-1; CDR3 protein: CGAGLLGASTDTQYF
J gene: TRBJ2-7; V gene: TRBV28; CDR3 protein: CASSGTGALGEQYF
J gene: TRBJ2-7; V gene: TRBV2; CDR3 protein: CASRTGGTYEQYF
J gene: TRBJ1-6; V gene: TRBV14; CDR3 protein: CASSKTGGVNSPLHF
J gene: TRBJ1-1; V gene: TRBV6-5; CDR3 protein: CASSYSMGRLNTEAFF
J gene: TRBJ2-1; V gene: TRBV11-2; CDR3 protein: CASSRIGGGPRRAYNEQFF
J gene: TRBJ2-5; V gene: TRBV18; CDR3 protein: CASSPLTSGQETQYF
J gene: TRBJ1-1; V gene: TRBV2; CDR3 protein: CASIRTLRAFF
J gene: TRBJ2-7; V gene: TRBV6-2/TRBV6-3; CDR3 protein: CASSYVGPLSSYEQYF
J gene: TRBJ2-7; V gene: TRBV5-6; CDR3 protein: CASSRPGQAIYEQYF
J gene: TRBJ2-3; V gene: TRBV27; CDR3 protein: CASIDRGDTQYF
J gene: TRBJ1-5; V gene: TRBV7-8; CDR3 protein: CASSLNVNQPQHF
J gene: TRBJ1-6; V gene: TRBV11-2; CDR3 protein: CASSSWDRGPHF
J gene: TRBJ1-2; V gene: TRBV28; CDR3 protein: CATRWQGRNYGYTF
J gene: TRBJ2-4; V gene: TRBV20-1; CDR3 protein: CSARTGSNIQYF
J gene: TRBJ2-1; V gene: TRBV11-2; CDR3 protein: CASSASTSGEQFF
J gene: TRBJ2-2; V gene: TRBV24-1; CDR3 protein: CATSESGHLNTGELFF
J gene: TRBJ2-3; V gene: TRBV5-6; CDR3 protein: CASSSGSGVDTQYF
J gene: TRBJ2-1; V gene: TRBV20-1; CDR3 protein: CSAMGAENEQFF
J gene: TRBJ2-7; V gene: TRBV5-1; CDR3 protein: CASSLAEGWQYF
J gene: TRBJ1-5; V gene: TRBV12-3/TRBV12-4; CDR3 protein: CASSLLFGAPKQPQHF
J gene: TRBJ2-3; V gene: TRBV4-1; CDR3 protein: CASSRPGQVPDTQYF
J gene: TRBJ2-7; V gene: TRBV27; CDR3 protein: CASSPTGRHSYEQYF
J gene: TRBJ2-5; V gene: TRBV7-2; CDR3 protein: CASSSDSWETQYF
J gene: TRBJ2-5; V gene: TRBV20-1; CDR3 protein: CSARDQGRGGQTQYF
J gene: TRBJ2-3; V gene: TRBV15; CDR3 protein: CATSRVFLLDTQYF
J gene: TRBJ1-2; V gene: TRBV9; CDR3 protein: CASSVASTGGGYTF
J gene: TRBJ2-7; V gene: TRBV18; CDR3 protein: CASSVGLVEPEQYF
J gene: TRBJ2-1; V gene: TRBV28; CDR3 protein: CASSRVWGGLGEQFF
J gene: TRBJ2-7; V gene: TRBV7-2; CDR3 protein: CASSLSKGSYEQYF
J gene: TRBJ2-5; V gene: TRBV27; CDR3 protein: CASSLRGGLETQYF
J gene: TRBJ2-7; V gene: TRBV28; CDR3 protein: CASSTPDRTYEQYF
J gene: TRBJ1-5; V gene: TRBV12-3/TRBV12-4; CDR3 protein: CASSSTTGAGNQPQHF
J gene: TRBJ2-5; V gene: TRBV10-3; CDR3 protein: CAISQLAGIQETQYF
J gene: TRBJ2-7; V gene: TRBV19; CDR3 protein: CASSTGLADEQYF
J gene: TRBJ1-5; V gene: TRBV19; CDR3 protein: CASNLNRGTNQPQHF
J gene: TRBJ2-2; V gene: TRBV7-2; CDR3 protein: CASSLTLPPGLLELFF
J gene: TRBJ2-4; V gene: TRBV7-9; CDR3 protein: CASSPGDRASGGDIQYF
J gene: TRBJ2-3; V gene: TRBV11-2; CDR3 protein: CASTRERPGDTQYF
J gene: TRBJ2-7; V gene: TRBV18; CDR3 protein: CASSPIFSLSSYEQYF
J gene: TRBJ1-1; V gene: TRBV3-1; CDR3 protein: CASTTGNTEAFF
J gene: TRBJ2-3; V gene: TRBV29-1; CDR3 protein: CSVGNRGLADTQYF
J gene: TRBJ2-7; V gene: TRBV6-2/TRBV6-3; CDR3 protein: CASSPLAGVSYEQYF